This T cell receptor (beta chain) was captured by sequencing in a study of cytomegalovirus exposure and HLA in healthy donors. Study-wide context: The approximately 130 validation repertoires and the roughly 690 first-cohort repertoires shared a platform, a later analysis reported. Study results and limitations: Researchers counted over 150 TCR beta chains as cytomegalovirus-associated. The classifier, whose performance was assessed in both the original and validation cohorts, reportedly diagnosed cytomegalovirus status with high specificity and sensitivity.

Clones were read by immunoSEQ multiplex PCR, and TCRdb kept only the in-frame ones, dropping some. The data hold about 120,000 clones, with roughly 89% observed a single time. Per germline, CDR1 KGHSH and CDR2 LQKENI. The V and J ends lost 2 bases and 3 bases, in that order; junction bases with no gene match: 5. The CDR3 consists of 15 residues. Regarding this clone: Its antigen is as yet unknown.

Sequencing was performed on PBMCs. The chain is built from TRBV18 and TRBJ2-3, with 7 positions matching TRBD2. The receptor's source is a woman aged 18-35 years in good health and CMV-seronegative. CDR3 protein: CASSPRTSLTDTQYF. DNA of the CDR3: TGTGCCAGCTCACCAAGGACTAGTTTGACAGATACGCAGTATTTT.